Following are 9 T cell receptor beta chains from one sample sequenced in a study of long-term antiretroviral therapy in people with HIV. Researchers report immunoSEQ v3.0 was run at survey level. Sequenced by immunoSEQ multiplex PCR; TCRdb stores in-frame clones only, minus some. The sample lists about 32,000 clones, roughly 88% occurring once. The source material was unsorted PBMCs, sampled 2.2 years after starting antiretroviral therapy. Receptors were obtained from a man aged 18 to 29 with HIV.

This rearrangement joins TRBV4-1 to TRBJ1-5, with D tentatively TRBD1 (5 bases). The CDR3 is made up of 15 amino acids. V was pared by 3 bases and J by 3 bases, with 12 bases between. Per germline, CDR1 MGHRA and CDR2 YSYEKL. The CDR3 DNA reads as TGCGCCAGCAGCCACAGGGTTCGGGACAATCAGCCCCAGCATTTT. Translation gives CASSHRVRDNQPQHF.

The chain uses TRBV29-1 and TRBJ1-4, with D perhaps matching TRBD1 (5 bases). V was trimmed by 5 bases and J by 7 bases, leaving 17 bases between them. CDR1 is SQVTM and CDR2 is ANQGSEA in the germline V gene. The CDR3 extends over 14 amino acids. The chain's CDR3 is CSVSAGGLGEKLFF. Here the CDR3 DNA reads TGCAGCGTTTCGGCCGGGGGGTTGGGTGAAAAACTGTTTTTT.

This chain links TRBV27 with TRBJ2-3; D gene uncertain. CDR1 MNHEY and CDR2 SMNVEV come from the germline V gene (reference sequence). Between the trimmed V and J ends, which lost 2 bases and 2 bases, there was a span of 14 bases. CDR3 length: 16 amino acids. CDR3 nucleotide sequence: TGTGCCAGCAGTTTAAGGCAGGCGAGATTCACAGATACGCAGTATTTT. Translated, it gives CASSLRQARFTDTQYF.

The CDR3, as DNA: TGTGCCAGCAGCCAAGGGACAGGCGGTCCCTCTGGAAACACCATATATTTT. Amino acid sequence: CASSQGTGGPSGNTIYF. The chain links TRBV5-5 to TRBJ1-3; 8 bases agree with TRBD1. The trim removed 4 bases at V and 0 bases at J, leaving 9 bases unmatched. The germline V gene has CDR1 SGHKS and CDR2 YYEKEE (reference sequence). The CDR3 length is 17 residues.

DNA for the CDR3: TGCGCCAGCAGCAGCGACGACTATGGCTACACCTTC. Amino acids: CASSSDDYGYTF. The genes are TRBV5-1 and TRBJ1-2; no clear D gene. V was clipped by 4 bases and J by 3 bases, with 7 bases between them. CDR3 length: 12 amino acids. Germline loops: CDR1 SGHRS, CDR2 YFSETQ.

This sequence joins TRBV7-8 and TRBJ2-1, with D uncertain. Germline assignment: CDR1 SGHVS and CDR2 FQNEAQ. The V gene lost 4 bases and the J gene lost 4 bases, with 5 bases spanning the gap. The CDR3 has 12 residues. CDR3: CASSWGYNEQFF. In DNA form, the CDR3 reads TGTGCCAGCAGCTGGGGATACAATGAGCAGTTCTTC.

V and J are TRBV6-5 and TRBJ2-1; D possibly corresponds to TRBD1 (5 bases). The CDR3 has 15 amino acids. The V end was cut by 0 bases, the J end by 0 bases, with 6 bases between. Germline V gene lookup returns CDR1 MNHEY and CDR2 SVGAGI. CDR3: CASSYSGPSYNEQFF. The CDR3 DNA reads as TGTGCCAGCAGTTACTCGGGGCCCTCCTACAATGAGCAGTTCTTC.

V usage is TRBV18 and J usage is TRBJ1-2; 8 positions agree with TRBD1. J was trimmed by 4 bases and V by 4 bases; bases with no gene match: 14. CDR1 and CDR2 (germline): KGHSH, LQKENI. The CDR3 contains 17 residues. The CDR3 is CASSLSPGGAKGYGYTF. The CDR3 coding sequence is TGTGCCAGCTCACTAAGCCCAGGGGGCGCAAAGGGCTATGGCTACACCTTC.

Only a few counts were recorded for this clone. The chain couples TRBV4-3 to TRBJ2-1; TRBD1 matches 7 bases. CDR3 length equals 16 residues. V lost 4 bases and J lost 3; bases outside the gene matches: 9. CDR1 and CDR2 (germline): LGHNA, YSLEER. The CDR3 bases are TGCGCCAGCAGCCTTCGATCGACAGGGTTCTACAATGAGCAGTTCTTC. Its translation is CASSLRSTGFYNEQFF.